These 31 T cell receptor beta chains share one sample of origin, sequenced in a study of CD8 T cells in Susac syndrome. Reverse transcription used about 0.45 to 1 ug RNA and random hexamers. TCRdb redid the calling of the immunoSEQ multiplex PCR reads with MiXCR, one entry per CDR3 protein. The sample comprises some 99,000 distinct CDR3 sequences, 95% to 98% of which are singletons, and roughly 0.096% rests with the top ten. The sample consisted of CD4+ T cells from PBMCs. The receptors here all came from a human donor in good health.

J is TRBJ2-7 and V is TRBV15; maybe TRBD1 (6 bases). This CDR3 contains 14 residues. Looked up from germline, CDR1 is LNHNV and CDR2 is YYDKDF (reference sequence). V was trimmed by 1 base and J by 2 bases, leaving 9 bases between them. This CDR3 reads CATSRARTAYEQYF. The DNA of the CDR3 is TGTGCCACCAGCAGAGCTAGGACAGCCTACGAGCAGTACTTC.

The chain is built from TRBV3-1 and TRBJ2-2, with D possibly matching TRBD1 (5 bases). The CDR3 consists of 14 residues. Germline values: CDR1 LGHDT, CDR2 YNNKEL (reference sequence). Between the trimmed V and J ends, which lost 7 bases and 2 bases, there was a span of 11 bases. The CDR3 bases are TGTGCCAGCAAGACAGAGATTAACACCGGGGAGCTGTTTTTT. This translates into CASKTEINTGELFF.

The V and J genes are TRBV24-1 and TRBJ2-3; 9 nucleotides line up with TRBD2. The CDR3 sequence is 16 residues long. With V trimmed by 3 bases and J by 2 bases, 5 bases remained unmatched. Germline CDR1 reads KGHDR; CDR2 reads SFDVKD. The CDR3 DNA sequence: TGTGCCACCAGTGATGAAAGCGGGGGGAACACAGATACGCAGTATTTT. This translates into CATSDESGGNTDTQYF.

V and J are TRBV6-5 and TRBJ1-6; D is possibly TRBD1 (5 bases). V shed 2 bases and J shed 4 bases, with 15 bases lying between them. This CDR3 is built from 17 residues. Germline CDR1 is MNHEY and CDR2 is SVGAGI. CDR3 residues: CASSYRQRLVYNSPLHF. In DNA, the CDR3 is TGTGCCAGCAGTTACCGACAGCGACTCGTTTATAATTCACCCCTCCACTTT.

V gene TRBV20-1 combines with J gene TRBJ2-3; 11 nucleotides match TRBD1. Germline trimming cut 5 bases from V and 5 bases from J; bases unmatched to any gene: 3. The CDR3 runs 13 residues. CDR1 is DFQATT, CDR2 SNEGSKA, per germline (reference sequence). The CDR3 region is CSAWTGGIDTQYF. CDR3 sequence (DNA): TGCAGTGCTTGGACAGGGGGCATAGATACGCAGTATTTT.

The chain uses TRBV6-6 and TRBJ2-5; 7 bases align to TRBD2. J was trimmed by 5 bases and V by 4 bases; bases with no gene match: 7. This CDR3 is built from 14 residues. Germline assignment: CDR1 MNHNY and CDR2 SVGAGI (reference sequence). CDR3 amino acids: CASSSSGAIETQYF. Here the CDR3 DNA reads TGTGCCAGCAGTTCCAGCGGGGCAATCGAGACCCAGTACTTC.

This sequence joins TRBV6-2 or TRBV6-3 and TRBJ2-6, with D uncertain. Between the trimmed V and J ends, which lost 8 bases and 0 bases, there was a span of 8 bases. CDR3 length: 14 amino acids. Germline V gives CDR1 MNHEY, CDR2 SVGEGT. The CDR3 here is CASGWFSGANVLTF. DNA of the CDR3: TGTGCCAGCGGGTGGTTCTCTGGGGCCAACGTCCTGACTTTC.

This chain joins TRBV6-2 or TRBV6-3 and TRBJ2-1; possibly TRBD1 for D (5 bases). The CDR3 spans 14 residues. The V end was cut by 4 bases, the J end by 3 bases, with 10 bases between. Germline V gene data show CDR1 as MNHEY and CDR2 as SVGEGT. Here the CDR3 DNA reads TGTGCCAGCAGTTCTACAGGTTACTACAATGAGCAGTTCTTC. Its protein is CASSSTGYYNEQFF.

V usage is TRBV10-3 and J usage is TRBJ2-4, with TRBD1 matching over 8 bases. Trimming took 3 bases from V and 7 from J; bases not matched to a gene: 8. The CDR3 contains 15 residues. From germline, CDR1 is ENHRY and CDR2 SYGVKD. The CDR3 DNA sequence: TGTGCCATCAGTGACGACGACAGGGGAGCGAACATTCAGTACTTC. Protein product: CAISDDDRGANIQYF.

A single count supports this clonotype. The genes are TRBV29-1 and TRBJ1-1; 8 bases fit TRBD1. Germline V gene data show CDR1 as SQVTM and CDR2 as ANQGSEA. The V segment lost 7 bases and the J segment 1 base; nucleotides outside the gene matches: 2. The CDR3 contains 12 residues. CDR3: CSAGQANTEAFF. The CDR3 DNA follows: TGCAGCGCGGGACAGGCGAACACTGAAGCTTTCTTT.

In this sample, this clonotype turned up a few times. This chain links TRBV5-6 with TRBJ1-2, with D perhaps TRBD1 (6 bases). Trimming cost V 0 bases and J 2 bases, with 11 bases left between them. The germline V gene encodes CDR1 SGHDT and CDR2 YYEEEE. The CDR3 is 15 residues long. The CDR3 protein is CASSLDAGVNYGYTF. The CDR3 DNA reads TGTGCCAGCAGCTTGGATGCAGGGGTGAACTATGGCTACACCTTC.

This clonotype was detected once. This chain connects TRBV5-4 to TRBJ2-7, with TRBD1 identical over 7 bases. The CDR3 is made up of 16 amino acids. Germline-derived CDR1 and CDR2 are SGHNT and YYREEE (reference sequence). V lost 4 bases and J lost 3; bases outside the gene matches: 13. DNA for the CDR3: TGTGCCAGCAGCAAACCCCGTGGACAGGCGAACTACGAGCAGTACTTC. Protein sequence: CASSKPRGQANYEQYF.

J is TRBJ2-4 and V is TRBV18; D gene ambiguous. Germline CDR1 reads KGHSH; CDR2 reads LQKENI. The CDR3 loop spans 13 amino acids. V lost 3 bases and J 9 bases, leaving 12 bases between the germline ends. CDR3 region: CASSPDGYIIQYF. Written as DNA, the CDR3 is TGTGCCAGCTCACCGGATGGGTATATCATTCAGTACTTC.

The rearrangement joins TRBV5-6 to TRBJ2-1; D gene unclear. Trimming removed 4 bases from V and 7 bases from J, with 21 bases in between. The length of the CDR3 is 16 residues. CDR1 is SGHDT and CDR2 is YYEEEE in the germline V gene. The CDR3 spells CASSTADGLPVNEQFF. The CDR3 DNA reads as TGTGCCAGCAGCACCGCAGATGGCTTACCTGTGAATGAGCAGTTCTTC.

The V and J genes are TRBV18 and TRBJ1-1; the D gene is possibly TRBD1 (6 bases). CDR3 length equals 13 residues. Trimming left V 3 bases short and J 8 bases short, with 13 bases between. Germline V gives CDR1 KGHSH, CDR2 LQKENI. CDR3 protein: CASSPFRGGEAFF. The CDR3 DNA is TGTGCCAGCTCACCCTTCAGGGGAGGAGAAGCTTTCTTT.

CDR3: CASSYSQNTEAFF. The CDR3 DNA sequence: TGTGCCAGCAGTTACTCACAGAACACTGAAGCTTTCTTT. The chain has TRBV6-5 and TRBJ1-1; D gene unclear. This CDR3 is built from 13 residues. Trimming removed 0 bases from V and 1 base from J, with 3 bases in between. From germline, CDR1 is MNHEY and CDR2 SVGAGI.

The CDR3 nucleotides are TGTGCCAGCAGTCGTAGTAGGGACGGAAACTACGAGCAGTACTTC. This sequence encodes CASSRSRDGNYEQYF. The genes are TRBV6-5 and TRBJ2-7; D tentatively reads TRBD1 or TRBD2 (5 bases each). Germline V gene sequence: CDR1 MNHEY, CDR2 SVGAGI. Trimming took off 5 bases at V and 3 bases at J, with 17 bases between the two ends. This CDR3 has 15 residues.

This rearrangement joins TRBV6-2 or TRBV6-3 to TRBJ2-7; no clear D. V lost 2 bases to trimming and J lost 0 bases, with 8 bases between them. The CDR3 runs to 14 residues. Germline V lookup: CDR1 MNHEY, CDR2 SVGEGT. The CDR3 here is CASSYSESSYEQYF. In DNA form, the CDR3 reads TGTGCCAGCAGTTACAGCGAGAGCTCCTACGAGCAGTACTTC.

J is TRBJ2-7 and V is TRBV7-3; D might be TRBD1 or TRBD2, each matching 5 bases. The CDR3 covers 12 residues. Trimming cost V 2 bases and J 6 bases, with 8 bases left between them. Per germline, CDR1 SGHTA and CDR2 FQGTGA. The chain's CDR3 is CASSLYGGEQYF. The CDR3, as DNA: TGTGCCAGCAGCTTATATGGGGGCGAGCAGTACTTC.

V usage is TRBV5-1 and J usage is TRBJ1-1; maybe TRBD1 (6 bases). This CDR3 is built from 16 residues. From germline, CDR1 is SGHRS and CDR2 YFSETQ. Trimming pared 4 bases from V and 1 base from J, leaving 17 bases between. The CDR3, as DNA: TGCGCCAGCAGCCCGGGCCCAGACAGGACGAACACTGAAGCTTTCTTT. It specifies CASSPGPDRTNTEAFF.

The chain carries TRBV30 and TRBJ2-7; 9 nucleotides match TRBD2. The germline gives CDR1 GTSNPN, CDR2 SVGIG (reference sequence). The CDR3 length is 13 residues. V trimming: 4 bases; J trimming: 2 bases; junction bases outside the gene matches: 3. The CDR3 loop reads CAWTSGDPYEQYF. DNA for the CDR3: TGTGCCTGGACTAGCGGGGATCCCTACGAGCAGTACTTC.

The chain's CDR3 is CASSTNRGGSKNIQYF. Here the CDR3 DNA reads TGTGCCAGCAGCACTAACAGGGGCGGGAGCAAAAACATTCAGTACTTC. The chain combines TRBV13 with TRBJ2-4, with D perhaps matching TRBD1 or TRBD2 (7 bases each). This CDR3 spans 16 amino acids. V lost 5 bases, J lost 3 bases, and 17 bases lay in between. Germline V lookup: CDR1 PRHDT, CDR2 FYEKMQ (reference sequence).

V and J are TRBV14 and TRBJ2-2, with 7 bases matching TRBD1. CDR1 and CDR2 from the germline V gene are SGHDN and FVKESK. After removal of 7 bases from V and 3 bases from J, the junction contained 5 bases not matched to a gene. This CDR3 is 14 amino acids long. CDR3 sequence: CASTRDSYTGELFF. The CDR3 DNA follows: TGTGCCAGCACCCGGGACAGCTACACCGGGGAGCTGTTTTTT.

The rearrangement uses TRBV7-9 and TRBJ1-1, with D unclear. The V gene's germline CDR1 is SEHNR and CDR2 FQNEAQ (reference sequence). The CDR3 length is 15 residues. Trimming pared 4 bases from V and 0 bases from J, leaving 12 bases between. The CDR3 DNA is TGTGCCAGCAGCTCACCAGCCAAGCTGAACACTGAAGCTTTCTTT. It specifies CASSSPAKLNTEAFF.

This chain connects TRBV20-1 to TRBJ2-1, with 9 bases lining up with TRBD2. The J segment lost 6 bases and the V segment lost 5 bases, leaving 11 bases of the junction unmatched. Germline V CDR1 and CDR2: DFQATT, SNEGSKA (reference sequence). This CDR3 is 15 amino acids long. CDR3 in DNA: TGCAGTGCTCGAATTAGCGGGAGATTGGGCAATGAGCAGTTCTTC. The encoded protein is CSARISGRLGNEQFF.

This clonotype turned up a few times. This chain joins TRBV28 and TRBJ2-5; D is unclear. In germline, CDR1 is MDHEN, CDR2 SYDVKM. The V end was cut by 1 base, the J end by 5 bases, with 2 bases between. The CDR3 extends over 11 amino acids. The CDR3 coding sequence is TGTGCCAGCAGTTTATTCGAGACCCAGTACTTC. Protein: CASSLFETQYF.

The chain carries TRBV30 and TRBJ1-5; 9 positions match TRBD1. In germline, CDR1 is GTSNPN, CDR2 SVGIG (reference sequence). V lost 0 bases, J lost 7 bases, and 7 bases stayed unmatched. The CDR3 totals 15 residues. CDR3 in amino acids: CAWSVGGQGVQPQHF. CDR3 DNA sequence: TGTGCCTGGAGTGTAGGGGGACAGGGTGTCCAGCCCCAGCATTTT. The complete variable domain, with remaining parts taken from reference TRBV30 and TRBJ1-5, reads SQTIHQWPATLVQPVGSPLSLECTVEGTSNPNLYWYRQAAGRGLQLLFYSVGIGQISSEVPQNLSASRPQDRQFILSSKKLLLSDSGFYLCAWSVGGQGVQPQHFGDGTRLSIL.

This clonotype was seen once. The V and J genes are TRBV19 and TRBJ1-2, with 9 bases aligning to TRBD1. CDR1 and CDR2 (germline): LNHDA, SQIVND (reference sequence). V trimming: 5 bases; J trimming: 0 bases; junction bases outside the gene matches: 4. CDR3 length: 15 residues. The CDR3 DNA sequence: TGTGCCAGTAGTTATCGACAGGGGGCTAACTATGGCTACACCTTC. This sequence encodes CASSYRQGANYGYTF.

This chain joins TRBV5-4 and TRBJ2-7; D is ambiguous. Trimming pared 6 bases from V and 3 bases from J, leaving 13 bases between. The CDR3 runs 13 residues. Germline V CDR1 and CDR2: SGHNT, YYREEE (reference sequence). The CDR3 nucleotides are TGTGCCAGCACGAAGGGCAAAGGCTACGAGCAGTACTTC. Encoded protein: CASTKGKGYEQYF.

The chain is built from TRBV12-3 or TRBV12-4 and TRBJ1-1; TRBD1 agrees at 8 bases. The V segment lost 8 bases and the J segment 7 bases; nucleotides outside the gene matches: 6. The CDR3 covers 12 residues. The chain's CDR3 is CASLRGLGEAFF. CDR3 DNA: TGTGCCAGCCTCAGGGGGCTCGGTGAAGCTTTCTTT.

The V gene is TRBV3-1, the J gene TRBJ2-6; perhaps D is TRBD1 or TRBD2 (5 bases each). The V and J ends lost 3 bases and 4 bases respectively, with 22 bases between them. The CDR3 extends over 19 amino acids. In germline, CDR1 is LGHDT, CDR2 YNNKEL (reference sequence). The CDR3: CASSQGPGRSLVGANVLTF. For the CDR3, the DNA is TGTGCCAGCAGCCAGGGACCGGGACGGAGTCTGGTGGGGGCCAACGTCCTGACTTTC.